In this sample, the clone carrying this T cell receptor (beta chain) turned up many times. These data come from a study of read filtering for tumor transcriptome and immune sequencing. From roughly 390 ng of RNA, a library with molecular barcoded alpha/delta and beta/gamma adaptors was made. One entry per CDR3 protein results from TCRdb running MiXCR on the reads. The sample carries about 58,000 distinct CDR3 sequences, 9% to 15% recorded once. This CDR3 contains 13 residues. Germline-derived CDR1 and CDR2 are MNHEY and SVGAGI. Trimming left V 6 bases short and J 0 bases short, with 8 bases between. The specimen sequenced was a population of CD138-negative cells sorted from bone marrow. The V gene is TRBV6-5, the J gene TRBJ1-1, with TRBD1 as a possible D gene (5 bases). The TCR originated in a donor older than 35 with multiple myeloma. The CDR3 DNA follows: TGTGCCAGCAGCACGGACATGAACACTGAAGCTTTCTTT. Protein sequence: CASSTDMNTEAFF.